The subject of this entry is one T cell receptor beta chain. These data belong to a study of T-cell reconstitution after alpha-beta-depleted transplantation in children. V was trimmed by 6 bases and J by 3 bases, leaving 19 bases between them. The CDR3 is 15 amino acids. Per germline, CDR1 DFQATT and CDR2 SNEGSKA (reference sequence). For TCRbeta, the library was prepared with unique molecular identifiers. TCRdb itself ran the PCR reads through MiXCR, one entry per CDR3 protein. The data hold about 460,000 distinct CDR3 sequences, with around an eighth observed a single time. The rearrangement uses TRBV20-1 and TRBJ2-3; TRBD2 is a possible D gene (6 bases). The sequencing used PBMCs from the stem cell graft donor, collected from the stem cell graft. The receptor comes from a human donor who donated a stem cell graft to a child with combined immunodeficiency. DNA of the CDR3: TGCAGTGCCGACAGTCCGGGAGCCGGGACAGATACGCAGTATTTT. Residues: CSADSPGAGTDTQYF.